The clone carrying this TCR beta chain was picked up many times. Fresh peripheral blood, 9.5 to 10 ml of it, supplied the PBMCs. The sample belongs to a study of T cells in Graves' hyperthyroidism and ophthalmopathy. RNA transcripts were the template for amplifying TCR beta CDR3 regions. An initial round of RT-PCR targeting the TCR CDR3 relied on the HTBI primer set. One entry per CDR3 protein, called by TCRdb with MiXCR from the multiplex PCR reads. The profile shows about half a million distinct CDR3 sequences, about 15% of them singletons. This receptor was obtained from a woman aged 25 to 45 with Graves' ophthalmopathy. Sequences were obtained from blood.

CDR3 DNA: TGTGCCAGCAGCTCCGCGGGACTAGCGGGAGGGCTCTCCTACAATGAGCAGTTCTTC. This codes for CASSSAGLAGGLSYNEQFF. The chain combines TRBV5-8 with TRBJ2-1, with 16 nucleotides matching TRBD2. Germline loops: CDR1 SGHTS, CDR2 YDEGEE. CDR3 length equals 19 residues. V was clipped by 3 bases and J by 0 bases; unmatched bases: 6.